This TCR beta chain was obtained from a study of cytomegalovirus exposure and HLA in healthy donors. Concerning this clone itself: Its antigen is unidentified.

The CDR3 has 15 residues. The ends lost 1 base at V and 2 bases at J; junction bases unmatched: 2. Germline V gives CDR1 KGHSH, CDR2 LQKENI. The assay was immunoSEQ multiplex PCR, and TCRdb's table has in-frame clones only and misses some. This sample yields approximately 140,000 clones, of which 80% to 90% are seen a single time; 1.4% to 1.5% belongs to the top ten. Regarding the study as a whole: Despite most TCR sequences being rare, some public TCRs occurred in many donors. The tendency of first-cohort TCR clusters to co-occur in the roughly 130 validation repertoires emerged from a later analysis. Published work reported that the classifier diagnosed cytomegalovirus status with high specificity and sensitivity.

The receptor comes from a woman aged 25 to 39 in good health and CMV-seronegative. Sequencing used PBMCs. The V gene is TRBV18, the J gene TRBJ2-3; 8 bases agree with TRBD2. The CDR3 region is CASSPRRGDTDTQYF. The CDR3 DNA reads TGTGCCAGCTCACCACGGCGGGGGGACACAGATACGCAGTATTTT.